This T cell receptor (beta chain) originates from a study of vaccination effects on CD4 cells after COVID-19. This clone appeared once. As yet, its antigen is unknown. CDR1 and CDR2 from the germline V gene are MRHNA and SNTAGT. The CDR3 runs 15 residues. J gave up 2 bases and V 6 bases, and 6 bases lay outside the gene matches. Isolation of CD4+ T cells took place after around 10 days of culture. On both days 3 and 7, half of the culture medium was replaced with IL-2 medium. Some clones are missing from TCRdb's copy, which holds only in-frame ones; the method was immunoSEQ multiplex PCR. The data show approximately 37,000 clones, about 81% seen once.

This receptor was identified in a human donor who received a COVID-19 vaccine. Sequenced here: CD4+ T cells from PBMCs cultured without peptide, sampled before COVID-19 vaccination. The chain recombines TRBV6-4 with TRBJ2-3, with TRBD2 identical over 9 bases. The DNA of the CDR3 is TGTGCCAGCAGCCAGCGGGGGGCTAACACAGATACGCAGTATTTT. Its translation: CASSQRGANTDTQYF.